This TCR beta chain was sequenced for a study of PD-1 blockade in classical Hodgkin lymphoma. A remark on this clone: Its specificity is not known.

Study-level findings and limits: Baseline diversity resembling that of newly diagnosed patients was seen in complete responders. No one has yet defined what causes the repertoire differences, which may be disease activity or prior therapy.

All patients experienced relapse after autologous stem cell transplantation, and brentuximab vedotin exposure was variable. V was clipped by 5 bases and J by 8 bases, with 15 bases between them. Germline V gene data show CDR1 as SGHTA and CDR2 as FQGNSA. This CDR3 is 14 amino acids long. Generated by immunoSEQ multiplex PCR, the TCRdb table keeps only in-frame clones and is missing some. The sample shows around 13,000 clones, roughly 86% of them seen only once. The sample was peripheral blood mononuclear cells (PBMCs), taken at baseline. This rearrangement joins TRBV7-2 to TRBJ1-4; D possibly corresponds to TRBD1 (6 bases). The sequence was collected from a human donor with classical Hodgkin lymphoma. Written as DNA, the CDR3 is TGTGCCAGCAGCGCACTACATACAGGGGAAAAACTGTTTTTT. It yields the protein CASSALHTGEKLFF.